This paragraph reports one T cell receptor (beta chain). What it recognizes is unknown. This entry belongs to a study of graft-versus-host responses after intestinal transplantation. Study-level background: Tacrolimus and steroids were given for around three years to all recipients after anti-thymocyte globulin induction.

Points from the study as a whole: Declining HvG levels early post-transplant were linked to peak circulating GvH clone levels. The marrow of recipients harbored GvH clones, and ileum or blood showed some of them first.

The method was immunoSEQ multiplex PCR; TCRdb's version includes in-frame clones alone and lacks a portion of them. Here the sample spans roughly 90,000 clones, less than 90% being singletons. Germline V gene lookup returns CDR1 SGHAT and CDR2 FQNNGV. This CDR3 has 14 residues. The germline V and J ends were trimmed by 2 bases and 5 bases, with 13 bases remaining between them. The source is a human donor who was the organ donor for an intestinal transplant. The V and J genes are TRBV11-2 and TRBJ2-7; possibly TRBD1 for D (5 bases). Sequencing was performed on unstimulated CD4+ T cells sorted from spleen or lymph node cells, taken before transplant. The CDR3 here is CASSLSQRGNEQYF. CDR3 sequence (DNA): TGTGCCAGCAGCTTATCGCAAAGGGGCAACGAGCAGTACTTC. The variable domain in full, with the rest retrieved from reference TRBV11-2 and TRBJ2-7, is EAGVAQSPRYKIIEKRQSVAFWCNPISGHATLYWYQQILGQGPKLLIQFQNNGVVDDSQLPKDRFSAERLKGVDSTLKIQPAKLEDSAVYLCASSLSQRGNEQYFGPGTRLTVT.